This TCR beta chain comes out of a study of blood T cell repertoires in COVID-19. Study as a whole: The origin of the acute and convalescent COVID-19 samples was the United States, Italy and Spain. T cells, B-cell-depleted T cells, or PBMCs provided the cDNA or gDNA that served as material.

Assay used: immunoSEQ multiplex PCR; TCRdb lists only in-frame clones, some missing. The profile covers around 130,000 clones, with about 88% appearing a single time and around 2.5% taken by the ten largest. Germline CDR1 KGHDR, CDR2 SFDVKD. The CDR3 contains 15 residues. V shed 10 bases and J 6 bases; nucleotides not matched to a gene: 12. Assignments of participants to cohorts depended upon their own reported clinical history. Donors in Cohort 3 who had recovered were those with two negative PCRs, healthcare professional clearance, or resolution of their symptoms. This clone occurred once. This sequence was found in a woman in her fifties or sixties who had recovered from COVID-19. The sample comprised PBMCs or T cells enriched from blood (not recorded which). J is TRBJ2-2 and V is TRBV24-1; TRBD1 agrees at 8 bases. CDR3 DNA sequence: TGTGCCACGTCGCCGGGACAGGTCGGACCCGGGGAGCTGTTTTTT. This sequence encodes CATSPGQVGPGELFF.